This T cell receptor (beta chain) was identified during a study of T cell clusters in autoimmune cytopenias. Study-wide background: A median of about 52,000 TRB reads per sample yielded a median around 2,400 distinct clonotypes. Study-level points and caveats: TRB repertoire shifts in secondary cytopenia and chronic lymphocytic leukemia mostly reflected lymphoma, not autoimmunity.

One tube held mixed TRB-A and TRB-B primer pools for touch-down PCR. For each CDR3 protein, TCRdb gives one entry from its re-call of the multiplex PCR reads, without DNA. The listing contains about 8,400 distinct CDR3 sequences. About 39,000 genome equivalents of blood DNA were amplified for TRB. To note about this clonotype: Antigen unknown.

Germline values: CDR1 MNHEY, CDR2 SVGAGI. CDR3 length equals 15 residues. This chain joins TRBV6-5 and TRBJ2-7. The clonotype originates from a human donor with an autoimmune cytopenia or autoimmune hepatitis (not recorded which). Sequences were obtained from peripheral blood. CDR3 sequence reads: CASSSGELGKGEQYF.